This T cell receptor (beta chain) was retrieved from a study of molecular identifiers for immune sequencing clone quantification. Study-wide findings and caveats: The sizes of highly expanded clones could be underestimated when identical TCR molecules share a barcode. It was shown that clones above 20 RNA copies held over 99% of effector molecules, but under 1% in naive cells.

Preparation methods for the bulk TCR libraries were those previously described, with listed TCR primers. Via MiXCR, TCRdb re-called the PCR reads, giving one row per CDR3 protein. The data hold 300,000 to 400,000 distinct CDR3 sequences, with under 25% observed a single time. Germline assignment: CDR1 LGHNA and CDR2 YNFKEQ. The CDR3 covers 15 residues. V lost 8 bases, J lost 4 bases, and 21 bases lay in between. As to this clonotype: Its target is not known.

Naive CD8 T cells were sorted, and the gate applied was CD8+CD4-CCR7+CD45RA+. The chain links TRBV4-2 to TRBJ2-7; D could derive from TRBD1 or TRBD2 (5 bases each). Sequenced: naive CD8+ T cells from blood, with Jurkat cell RNA spiked in. Subset specified: FACS-sorted CD8+CD4-CCR7+CD45RA+ naive T cells. The TCR originated in a human donor in good health. Some libraries in this study had Jurkat cell RNA spiked in. CDR3 DNA: TGTGCCAGCGGCCCGGGACCCGGTGGAGGATACGAGCAGTACTTC. This codes for CASGPGPGGGYEQYF.